This T cell receptor beta chain derives from a study of human T cells and chemical hapten exposure. As for the study in general: Among samples, TCR yields varied mainly because of small differences in pooled library volume. Study-wide results and caveats: Sensitizing with DPC caused no change in TCRs above 1 in 1000 frequency.

This clonotype was observed many times. Its matching antigen is unknown. CDR3 size: 15 residues. Germline loops: CDR1 MDHEN, CDR2 SYDVKM. V was pared by 3 bases and J by 0 bases, with 9 bases between. It was the library that attached unique molecular identifiers to individual cDNA molecules. In the study's own analysis: Across samples, TCR counts had a median of approximately 100,000 and ranged from about 20,000 to 690,600. TCRdb fed the RACE reads into MiXCR, producing one record per CDR3 protein. For this entry, the V and J calls and clone size follow TCRdb and not the study's own pipeline. The sample includes 50,000 or so distinct CDR3 sequences, nearly 4.5% seen only once; the top ten take around 5.5%. The time point was: healthy volunteer bleed at 2 weeks. Total RNA came from unfractionated whole blood.

The rearrangement links TRBV28 to TRBJ1-5; a possible D gene is TRBD1 (5 bases). Sequencing was done on a sample of whole blood. The sequence was collected from a human donor in good health. Some clones in this sample may be carry-over from other donors' samples. This chain's CDR3 is CASSFGGYSNQPQHF. For the CDR3, the DNA is TGTGCCAGCAGTTTTGGGGGGTATAGCAATCAGCCCCAGCATTTT.